This record concerns one T cell receptor (beta chain) sequence. These data are taken from a study of T cell changes during pregnancy in multiple sclerosis. Produced via immunoSEQ multiplex PCR; TCRdb's table is partial and in-frame only. The sample carries roughly 39,000 clones, around 90% recorded once. The CDR3 length is 14 residues. The germline V gene has CDR1 SGHRS and CDR2 YFSETQ. Trimming cost V 4 bases and J 1 base, with 11 bases left between them. The J gene is TRBJ2-5, the V gene TRBV5-1; weak D call: TRBD1 (6 bases). The origin of this receptor is a female donor with multiple sclerosis, enrolled in a pregnancy study. Sequencing used PBMCs (not recorded whether the cells were cultured). The CDR3 protein is CASSPGTIQETQYF. CDR3 coding DNA: TGCGCCAGCAGCCCGGGGACAATCCAAGAGACCCAGTACTTC.